This T cell receptor (beta chain) was documented in a study of CD8 T cells in ankylosing spondylitis. General study findings and limits: Relatively rare in peripheral blood, disease-linked clones were also CD8+. Matched synovial fluid from ankylosing spondylitis patients was reported to be enriched for disease-linked clones. A TCR beta motif of several highly homologous variants appeared characteristic of ankylosing spondylitis blood.

In the case of this clonotype: Its antigen is as yet unknown.

The CDR3 is made up of 16 amino acids. CDR1 SGDLS and CDR2 YYNGEE come from the germline V gene. Trimming cost V 0 bases and J 2 bases; bases outside gene matches: 1. TCRdb reanalysed the 5' RACE reads using MiXCR and keeps one entry per CDR3 protein. The sample yields roughly 130,000 distinct CDR3 sequences, approximately 14% seen once. The gene calls are TRBV9 and TRBJ2-1; 11 positions agree with TRBD2. What was sequenced was blood, either unsorted or a sorted T cell fraction (not recorded which). The origin of this receptor is a female donor with ankylosing spondylitis or in good health (not recorded which). CDR3: CASSVGSGGAYNEQFF. The CDR3 nucleotides are TGTGCCAGCAGCGTAGGTAGCGGGGGGGCCTACAATGAGCAGTTCTTC.